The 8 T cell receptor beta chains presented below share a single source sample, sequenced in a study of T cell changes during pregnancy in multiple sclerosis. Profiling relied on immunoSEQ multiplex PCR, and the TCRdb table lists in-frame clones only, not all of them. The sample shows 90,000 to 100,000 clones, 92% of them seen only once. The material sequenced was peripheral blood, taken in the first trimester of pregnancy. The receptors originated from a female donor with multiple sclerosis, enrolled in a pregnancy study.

The CDR3 protein is CASVSGGQPQHF. The CDR3 DNA reads as TGTGCCAGCGTGTCAGGGGGTCAGCCCCAGCATTTT. The chain couples TRBV6-1 to TRBJ1-5, with 7 bases fitting TRBD1. V gave up 8 bases and J gave up 6 bases; unmatched junction bases: 4. This CDR3 has 12 amino acids. Per germline, CDR1 MNHNS and CDR2 SASEGT.

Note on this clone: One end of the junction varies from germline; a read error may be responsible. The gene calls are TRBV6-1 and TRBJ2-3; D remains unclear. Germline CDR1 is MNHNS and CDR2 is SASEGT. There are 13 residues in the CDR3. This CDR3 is CASREGGTDTQYF. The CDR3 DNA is TGTGCCAGCAGGGAAGGCGGCACAGATACGCAGTATTTT.

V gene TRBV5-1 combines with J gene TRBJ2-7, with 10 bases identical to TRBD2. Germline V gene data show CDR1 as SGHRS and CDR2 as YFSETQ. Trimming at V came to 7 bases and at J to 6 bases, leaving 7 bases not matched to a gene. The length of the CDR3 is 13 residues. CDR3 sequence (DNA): TGCGCCAGCGGGATAGCGGGAGGTGGCGAGCAGTACTTC. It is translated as CASGIAGGGEQYF.

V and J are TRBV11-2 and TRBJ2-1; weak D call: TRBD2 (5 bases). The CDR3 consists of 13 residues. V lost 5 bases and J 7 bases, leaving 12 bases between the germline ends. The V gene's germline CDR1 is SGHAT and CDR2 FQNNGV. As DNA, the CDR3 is TGTGCCAGCAGCACTAACGTAGCGAATGAGCAGTTCTTC. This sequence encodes CASSTNVANEQFF.

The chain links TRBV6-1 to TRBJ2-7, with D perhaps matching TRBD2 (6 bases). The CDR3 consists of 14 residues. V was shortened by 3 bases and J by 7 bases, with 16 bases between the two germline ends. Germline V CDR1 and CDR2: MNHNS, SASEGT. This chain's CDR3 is CASSEAGGWGEQYF. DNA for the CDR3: TGTGCCAGCAGTGAGGCAGGAGGGTGGGGGGAGCAGTACTTC.

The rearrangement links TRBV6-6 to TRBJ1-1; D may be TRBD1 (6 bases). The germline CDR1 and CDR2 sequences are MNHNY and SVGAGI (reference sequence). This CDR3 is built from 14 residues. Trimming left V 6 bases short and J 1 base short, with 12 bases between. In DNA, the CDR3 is TGTGCCAGCAGAAAAGGACAGCAGAACACTGAAGCTTTCTTT. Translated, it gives CASRKGQQNTEAFF.

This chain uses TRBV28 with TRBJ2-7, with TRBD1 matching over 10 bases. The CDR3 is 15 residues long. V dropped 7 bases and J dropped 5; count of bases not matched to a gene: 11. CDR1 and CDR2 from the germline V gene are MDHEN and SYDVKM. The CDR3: CASTGGTGEVNEQYF. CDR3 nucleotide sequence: TGTGCCAGCACCGGGGGGACAGGGGAGGTCAACGAGCAGTACTTC.

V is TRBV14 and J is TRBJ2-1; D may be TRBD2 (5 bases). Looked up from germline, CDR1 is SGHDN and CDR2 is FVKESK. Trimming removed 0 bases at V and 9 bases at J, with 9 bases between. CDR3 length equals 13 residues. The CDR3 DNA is TGTGCCAGCAGCCAAGACTTGAGCGGTGAGCAGTTCTTC. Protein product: CASSQDLSGEQFF.